This TCR beta chain was recorded in a study of blood T cell repertoires in COVID-19. Background on the study: The study drew acute and convalescent COVID-19 samples from the United States, Italy and Spain.

Profiling relied on immunoSEQ multiplex PCR, and the TCRdb table lists in-frame clones only, not all of them. The sample lists around 100,000 clones, approximately 91% occurring once. In this sample, this clone turned up once. CDR1 MNHNS and CDR2 SASEGT come from the germline V gene. The CDR3 sequence is 14 residues long. V lost 3 bases and J lost 2, with 8 bases in between. The sample was peripheral blood. This TCR was recovered from a young man with acute or convalescent COVID-19. This chain links TRBV6-1 with TRBJ1-5, with D possibly being TRBD1 (5 bases). The CDR3 is CASSDRAGNQPQHF. The CDR3 nucleotides read TGTGCCAGCAGTGACAGGGCCGGCAATCAGCCCCAGCATTTT.